This T cell receptor (beta chain) was profiled in a study of CD8 T cells in Susac syndrome. Looking at the study overall: Within the sequenced group of Susac syndrome patients, over five showed active disease and about 8 were in remission.

In the case of this clonotype: Its antigen is unidentified.

The diagnostic criteria were recently defined, and patients with Susac syndrome met them for definite or probable disease. The CDR3 runs 15 residues. V lost 3 bases and J 2 bases, leaving 14 bases between the germline ends. Study observations and caveats: Total CD8+ and CD8+ TEMRA repertoires contained sixteen and five Susac-specific public clones, respectively.

About 0.5 to 1 ug RNA was reverse transcribed with random hexamers. TCRdb fed the immunoSEQ multiplex PCR reads into MiXCR, producing one record per CDR3 protein. The sample has roughly 88,000 distinct CDR3 sequences, approximately 96% seen once. The genes are TRBV12-3 or TRBV12-4 and TRBJ2-7; D not certain. Input material: CD8+ T cells from PBMCs. The clonotype originates from a human donor with Susac syndrome. The CDR3: CASSFATGPTYEQYF. The CDR3 DNA sequence: TGTGCCAGCAGTTTCGCGACGGGCCCTACCTACGAGCAGTACTTC.